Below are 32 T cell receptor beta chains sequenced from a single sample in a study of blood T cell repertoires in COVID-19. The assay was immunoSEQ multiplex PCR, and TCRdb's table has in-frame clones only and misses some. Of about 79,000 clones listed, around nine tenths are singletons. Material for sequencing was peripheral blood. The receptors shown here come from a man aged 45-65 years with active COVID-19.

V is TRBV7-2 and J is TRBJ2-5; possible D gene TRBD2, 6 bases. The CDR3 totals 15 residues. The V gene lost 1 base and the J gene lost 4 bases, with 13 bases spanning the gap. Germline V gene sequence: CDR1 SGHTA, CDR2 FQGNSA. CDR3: CASSLVAGSAETQYF. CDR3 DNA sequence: TGTGCCAGCAGCTTAGTGGCGGGGAGCGCAGAGACCCAGTACTTC.

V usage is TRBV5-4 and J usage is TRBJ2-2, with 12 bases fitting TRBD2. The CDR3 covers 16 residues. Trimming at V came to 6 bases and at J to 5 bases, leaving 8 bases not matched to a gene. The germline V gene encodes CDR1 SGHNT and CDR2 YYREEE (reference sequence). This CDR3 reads CASTRLGTSGTGELFF. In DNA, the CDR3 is TGTGCCAGCACCCGTCTAGGGACTAGCGGGACCGGGGAGCTGTTTTTT.

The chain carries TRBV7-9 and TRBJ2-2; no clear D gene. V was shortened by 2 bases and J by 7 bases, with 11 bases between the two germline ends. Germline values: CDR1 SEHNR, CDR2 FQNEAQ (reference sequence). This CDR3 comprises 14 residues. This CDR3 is CASSLILQSGELFF. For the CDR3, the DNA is TGTGCCAGCAGCTTAATTCTACAGAGCGGGGAGCTGTTTTTT.

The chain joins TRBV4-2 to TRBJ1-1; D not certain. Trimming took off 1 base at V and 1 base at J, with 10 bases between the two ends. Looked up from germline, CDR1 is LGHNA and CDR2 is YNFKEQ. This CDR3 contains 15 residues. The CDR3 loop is CASSQVSIPNTEAFF. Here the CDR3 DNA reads TGTGCCAGCAGCCAAGTGAGTATCCCGAACACTGAAGCTTTCTTT.

CDR3 protein: CASSLVGSNEQFF. The DNA for the CDR3 is TGTGCCAGCAGTTTGGTCGGGTCCAATGAGCAGTTCTTC. The chain employs TRBV28 and TRBJ2-1; D gene unclear. The CDR3 runs to 13 residues. Deletions cut 3 bases from V and 6 bases from J, with 9 bases between. Germline loops: CDR1 MDHEN, CDR2 SYDVKM.

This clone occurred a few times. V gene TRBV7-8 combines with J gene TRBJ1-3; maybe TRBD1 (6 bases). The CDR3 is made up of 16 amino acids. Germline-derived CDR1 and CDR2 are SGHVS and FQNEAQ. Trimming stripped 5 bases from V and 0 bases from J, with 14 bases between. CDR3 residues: CASSTGQPSSGNTIYF. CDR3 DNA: TGTGCCAGCAGCACTGGACAGCCAAGCTCTGGAAACACCATATATTTT. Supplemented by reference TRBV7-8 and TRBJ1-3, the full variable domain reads GAGVSQSPRYKVAKRGQDVALRCDPISGHVSLFWYQQALGQGPEFLTYFQNEAQLDKSGLPSDRFFAERPEGSVSTLKIQRTQQEDSAVYLCASSTGQPSSGNTIYFGEGSWLTVV.

The CDR3 spells CASSQAGGSRNEQFF. The CDR3 DNA is TGTGCCAGCAGCCAAGCGGGGGGATCCCGCAATGAGCAGTTCTTC. The V and J genes are TRBV11-1 and TRBJ2-1; 9 nucleotides align to TRBD2. This CDR3 is built from 15 residues. Trimming cost V 5 bases and J 6 bases; bases outside gene matches: 8. The germline gives CDR1 SGHAT, CDR2 FQDESV (reference sequence). The full variable domain, its missing parts supplied by reference TRBV11-1 and TRBJ2-1, is EAEVAQSPRYKITEKSQAVAFWCDPISGHATLYWYRQILGQGPELLVQFQDESVVDDSQLPKDRFSAERLKGVDSTLKIQPAELGDSAMYLCASSQAGGSRNEQFFGPGTRLTVL.

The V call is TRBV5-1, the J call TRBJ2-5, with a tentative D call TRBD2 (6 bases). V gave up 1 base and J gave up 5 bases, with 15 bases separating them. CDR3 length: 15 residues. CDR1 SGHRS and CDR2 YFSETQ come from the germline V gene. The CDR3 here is CASSLTVEGPETQYF. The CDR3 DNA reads TGCGCCAGCAGCTTGACGGTGGAGGGCCCGGAGACCCAGTACTTC. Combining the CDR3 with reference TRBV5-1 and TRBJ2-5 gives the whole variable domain KAGVTQTPRYLIKTRGQQVTLSCSPISGHRSVSWYQQTPGQGLQFLFEYFSETQRNKGNFPGRFSGRQFSNSRSEMNVSTLELGDSALYLCASSLTVEGPETQYFGPGTRLLVL.

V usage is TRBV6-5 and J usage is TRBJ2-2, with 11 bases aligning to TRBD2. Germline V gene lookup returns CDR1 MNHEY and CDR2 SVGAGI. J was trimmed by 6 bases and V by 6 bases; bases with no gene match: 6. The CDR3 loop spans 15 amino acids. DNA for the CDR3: TGTGCCAGCAGCAGAGGACTAGCGGGCCCCGGGGAGCTGTTTTTT. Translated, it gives CASSRGLAGPGELFF.

CDR3 nucleotides: TGCGCCAGCAGCTTGGGGCTTGGGGCCATGAGTGGTTACCGCGACACTGAAGCTTTCTTT. The encoded protein is CASSLGLGAMSGYRDTEAFF. The chain is built from TRBV5-1 and TRBJ1-1; D perhaps matches TRBD1 (5 bases). The CDR3 sequence is 20 residues long. From germline, CDR1 is SGHRS and CDR2 YFSETQ. V lost 0 bases to trimming and J lost 3 bases, with 27 bases between them.

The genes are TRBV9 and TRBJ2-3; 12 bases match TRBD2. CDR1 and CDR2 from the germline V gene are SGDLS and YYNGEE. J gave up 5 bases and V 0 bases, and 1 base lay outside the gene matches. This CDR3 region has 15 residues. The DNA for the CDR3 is TGTGCCAGCAGCGTAGGGACTAGCGGGAAAGATACGCAGTATTTT. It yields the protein CASSVGTSGKDTQYF. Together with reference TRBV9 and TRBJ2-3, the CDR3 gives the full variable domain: DSGVTQTPKHLITATGQRVTLRCSPRSGDLSVYWYQQSLDQGLQFLIQYYNGEERAKGNILERFSAQQFPDLHSELNLSSLELGDSALYFCASSVGTSGKDTQYFGPGTRLTVL.

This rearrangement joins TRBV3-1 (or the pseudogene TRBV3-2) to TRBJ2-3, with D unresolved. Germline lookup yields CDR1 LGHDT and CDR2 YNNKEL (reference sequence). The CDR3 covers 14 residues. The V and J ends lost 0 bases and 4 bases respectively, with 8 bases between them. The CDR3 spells CASSQDVEADTQYF. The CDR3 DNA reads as TGTGCCAGCAGCCAAGATGTTGAGGCAGATACGCAGTATTTT.

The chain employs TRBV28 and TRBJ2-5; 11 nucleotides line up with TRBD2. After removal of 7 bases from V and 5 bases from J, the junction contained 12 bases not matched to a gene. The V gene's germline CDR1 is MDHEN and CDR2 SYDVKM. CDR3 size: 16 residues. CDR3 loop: CASNIAGGLGFETQYF. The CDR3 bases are TGTGCCAGCAACATAGCGGGGGGGCTCGGTTTTGAGACCCAGTACTTC. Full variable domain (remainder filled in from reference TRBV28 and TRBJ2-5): DVKVTQSSRYLVKRTGEKVFLECVQDMDHENMFWYRQDPGLGLRLIYFSYDVKMKEKGDIPEGYSVSREKKERFSLILESASTNQTSMYLCASNIAGGLGFETQYFGPGTRLLVL.

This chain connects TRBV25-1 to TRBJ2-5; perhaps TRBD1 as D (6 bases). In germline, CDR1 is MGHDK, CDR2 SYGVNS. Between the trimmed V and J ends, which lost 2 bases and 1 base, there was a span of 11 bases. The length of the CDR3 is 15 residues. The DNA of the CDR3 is TGTGCCAGCAGTGAACCGGACAGACTCCAAGAGACCCAGTACTTC. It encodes CASSEPDRLQETQYF. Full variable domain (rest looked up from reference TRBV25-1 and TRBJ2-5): EADIYQTPRYLVIGTGKKITLECSQTMGHDKMYWYQQDPGMELHLIHYSYGVNSTEKGDLSSESTVSRIRTEHFPLTLESARPSHTSQYLCASSEPDRLQETQYFGPGTRLLVL.

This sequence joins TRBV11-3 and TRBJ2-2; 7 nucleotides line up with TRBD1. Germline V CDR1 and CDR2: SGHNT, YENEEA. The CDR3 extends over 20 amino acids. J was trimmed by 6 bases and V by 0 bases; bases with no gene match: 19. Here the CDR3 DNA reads TGTGCCAGCAGCTTAGATCCCACGACAGGGAATGGAATTATCGCCGGGGAGCTGTTTTTT. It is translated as CASSLDPTTGNGIIAGELFF. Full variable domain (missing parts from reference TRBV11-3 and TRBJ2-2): EAGVVQSPRYKIIEKKQPVAFWCNPISGHNTLYWYLQNLGQGPELLIRYENEEAVDDSQLPKDRFSAERLKGVDSTLKIQPAELGDSAVYLCASSLDPTTGNGIIAGELFFGEGSRLTVL.

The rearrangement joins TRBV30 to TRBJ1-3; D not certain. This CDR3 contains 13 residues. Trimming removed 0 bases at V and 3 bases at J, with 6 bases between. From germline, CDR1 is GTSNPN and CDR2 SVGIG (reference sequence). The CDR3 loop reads CAWSVANGNTIYF. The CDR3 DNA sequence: TGTGCCTGGAGTGTAGCGAATGGAAACACCATATATTTT.

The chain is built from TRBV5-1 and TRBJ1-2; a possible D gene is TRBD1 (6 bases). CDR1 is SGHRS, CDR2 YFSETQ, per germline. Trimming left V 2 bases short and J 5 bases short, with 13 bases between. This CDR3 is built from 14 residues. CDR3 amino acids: CASSLMGASYGYTF. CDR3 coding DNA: TGCGCCAGCAGCTTAATGGGGGCGTCTTATGGCTACACCTTC.

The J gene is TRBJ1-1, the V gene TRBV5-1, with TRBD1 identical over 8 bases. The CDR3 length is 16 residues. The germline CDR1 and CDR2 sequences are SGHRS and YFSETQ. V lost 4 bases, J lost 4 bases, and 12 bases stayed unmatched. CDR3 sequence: CASSHGGTGGTTEAFF. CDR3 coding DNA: TGCGCCAGCAGCCACGGTGGGACAGGCGGGACCACTGAAGCTTTCTTT.

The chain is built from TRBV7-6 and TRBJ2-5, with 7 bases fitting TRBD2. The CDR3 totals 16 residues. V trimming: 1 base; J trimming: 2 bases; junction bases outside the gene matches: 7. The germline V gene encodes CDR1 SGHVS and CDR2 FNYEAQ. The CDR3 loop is CASSLGLAVIQETQYF. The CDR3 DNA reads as TGTGCCAGCAGCTTAGGGCTAGCGGTCATTCAAGAGACCCAGTACTTC.

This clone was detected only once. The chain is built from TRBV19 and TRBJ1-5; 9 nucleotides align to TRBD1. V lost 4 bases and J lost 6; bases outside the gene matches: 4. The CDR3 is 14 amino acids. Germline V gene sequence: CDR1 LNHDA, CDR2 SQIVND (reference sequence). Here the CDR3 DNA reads TGTGCCAGTAGTACACAGGGGGCGGGTCAGCCCCAGCATTTT. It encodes CASSTQGAGQPQHF.

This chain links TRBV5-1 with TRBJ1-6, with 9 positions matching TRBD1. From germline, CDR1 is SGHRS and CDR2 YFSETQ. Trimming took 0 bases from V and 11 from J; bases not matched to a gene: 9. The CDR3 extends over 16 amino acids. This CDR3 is CASSLGATGGSAPLHF. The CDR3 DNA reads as TGCGCCAGCAGCTTGGGAGCGACAGGGGGATCGGCACCCCTCCACTTT.

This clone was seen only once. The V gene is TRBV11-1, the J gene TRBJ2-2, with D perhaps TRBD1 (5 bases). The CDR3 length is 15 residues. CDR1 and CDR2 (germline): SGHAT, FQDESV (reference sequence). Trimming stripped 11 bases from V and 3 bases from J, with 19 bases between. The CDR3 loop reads CACTNGLGDTGELFF. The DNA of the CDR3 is TGTGCCTGCACCAATGGGTTAGGGGACACCGGGGAGCTGTTTTTT.

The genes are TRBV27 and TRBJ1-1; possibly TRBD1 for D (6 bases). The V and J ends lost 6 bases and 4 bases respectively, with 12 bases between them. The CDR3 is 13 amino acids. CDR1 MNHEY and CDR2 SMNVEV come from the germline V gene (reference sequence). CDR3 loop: CASSVTGPTEAFF. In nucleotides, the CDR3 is TGTGCCAGCAGCGTGACAGGCCCCACTGAAGCTTTCTTT.

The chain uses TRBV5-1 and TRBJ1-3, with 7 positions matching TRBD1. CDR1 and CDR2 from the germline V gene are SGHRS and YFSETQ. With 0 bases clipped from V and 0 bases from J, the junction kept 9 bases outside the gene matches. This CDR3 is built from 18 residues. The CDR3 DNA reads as TGCGCCAGCAGCTTGGAGGGGGCAGGGAAGGCCTCTGGAAACACCATATATTTT. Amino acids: CASSLEGAGKASGNTIYF.

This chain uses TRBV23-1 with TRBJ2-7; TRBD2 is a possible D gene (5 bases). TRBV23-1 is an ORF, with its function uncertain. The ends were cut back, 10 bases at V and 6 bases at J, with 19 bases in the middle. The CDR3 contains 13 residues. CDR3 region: CANKEEAAFEQYF. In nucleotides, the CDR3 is TGCGCCAATAAAGAAGAAGCGGCCTTCGAGCAGTACTTC.

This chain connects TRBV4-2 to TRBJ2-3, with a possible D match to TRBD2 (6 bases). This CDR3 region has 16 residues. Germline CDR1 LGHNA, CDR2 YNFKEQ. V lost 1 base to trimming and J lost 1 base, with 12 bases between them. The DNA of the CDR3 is TGTGCCAGCAGCCAAGGGCGGGGCGGGGGCACAGATACGCAGTATTTT. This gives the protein CASSQGRGGGTDTQYF.

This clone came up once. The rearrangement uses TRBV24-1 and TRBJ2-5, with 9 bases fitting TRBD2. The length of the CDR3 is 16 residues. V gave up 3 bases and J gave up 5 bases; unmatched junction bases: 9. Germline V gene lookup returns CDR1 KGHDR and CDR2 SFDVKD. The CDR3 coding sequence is TGTGCCACCAGTGATGGGCTAGCGGGGATAGGGGAGACCCAGTACTTC. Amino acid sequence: CATSDGLAGIGETQYF.

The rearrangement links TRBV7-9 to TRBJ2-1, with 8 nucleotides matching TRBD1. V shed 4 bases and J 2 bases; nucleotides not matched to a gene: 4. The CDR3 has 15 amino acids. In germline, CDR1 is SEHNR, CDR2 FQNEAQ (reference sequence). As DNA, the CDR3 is TGTGCCAGCAGCTCCGGACAGGGTACCTACAATGAGCAGTTCTTC. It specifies CASSSGQGTYNEQFF.

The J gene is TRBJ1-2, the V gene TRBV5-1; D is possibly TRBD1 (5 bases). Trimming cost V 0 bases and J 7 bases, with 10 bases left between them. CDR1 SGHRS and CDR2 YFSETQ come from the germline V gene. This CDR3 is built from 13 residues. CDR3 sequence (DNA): TGCGCCAGCAGCTTGGGGCAGGGTCGTGGCTACACCTTC. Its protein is CASSLGQGRGYTF.

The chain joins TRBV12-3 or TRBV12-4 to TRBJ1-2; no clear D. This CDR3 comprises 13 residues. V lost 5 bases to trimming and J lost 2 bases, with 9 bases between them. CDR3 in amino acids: CASSQTENYGYTF. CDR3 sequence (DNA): TGTGCCAGCAGTCAGACTGAGAACTATGGCTACACCTTC.

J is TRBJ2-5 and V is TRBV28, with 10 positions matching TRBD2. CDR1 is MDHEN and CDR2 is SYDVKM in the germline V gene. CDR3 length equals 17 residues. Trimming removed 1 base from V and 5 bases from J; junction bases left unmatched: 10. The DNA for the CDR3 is TGTGCCAGCAGTTTATCTGGGCTAGCGGGGGATCTCGAGACCCAGTACTTC. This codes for CASSLSGLAGDLETQYF.

This CDR3 is CASLEQGASNQPQHF. The CDR3 nucleotides read TGTGCCAGTTTAGAACAGGGAGCAAGCAATCAGCCCCAGCATTTT. V is TRBV19 and J is TRBJ1-5; possibly TRBD1 for D (6 bases). Germline assignment: CDR1 LNHDA and CDR2 SQIVND (reference sequence). CDR3 size: 15 residues. The germline V and J ends were trimmed by 8 bases and 1 base, with 15 bases remaining between them.